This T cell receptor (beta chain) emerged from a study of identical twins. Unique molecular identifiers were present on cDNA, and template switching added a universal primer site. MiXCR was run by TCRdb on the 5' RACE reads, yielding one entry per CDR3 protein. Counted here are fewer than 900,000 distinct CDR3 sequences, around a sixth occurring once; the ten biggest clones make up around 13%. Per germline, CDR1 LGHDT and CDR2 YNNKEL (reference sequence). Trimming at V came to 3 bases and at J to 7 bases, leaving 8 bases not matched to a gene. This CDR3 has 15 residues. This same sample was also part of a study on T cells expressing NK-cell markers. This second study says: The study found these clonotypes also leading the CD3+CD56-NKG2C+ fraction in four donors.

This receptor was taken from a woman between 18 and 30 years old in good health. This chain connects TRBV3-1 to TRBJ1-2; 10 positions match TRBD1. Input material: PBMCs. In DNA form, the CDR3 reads TGTGCCAGCAGCCATATTAGGGACAGGGGCTTTGGCTACACCTTC. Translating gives CASSHIRDRGFGYTF.